This T cell receptor (beta chain) was sequenced during a study of metastatic and nonmetastatic thyroid tumors. With MiXCR, TCRdb reprocessed the PCR reads. This table holds 4,200 or so clones, about 33% found once. In its sample, this clone was seen a few times. Trimming removed 8 bases at V and 4 bases at J, with 2 bases between. Germline CDR1 and CDR2: SNHLY and FYNNEI. The length of the CDR3 is 9 residues. Every patient was untreated before thyroid surgery. Specimen: adjacent normal tissue. The TCR originated in a male donor with papillary thyroid cancer or a benign thyroid nodule (not recorded which). Some clones in this sample may be carry-over from other donors' samples. The rearrangement links TRBV2 to TRBJ1-2; D ambiguous. The CDR3 DNA reads TGTGCCAGCGGCTATGGCTACACCTTC. Translation: CASGYGYTF.